A selection of T cell receptor beta chains follows, all from one sample in a study of vaccination and CD4 T cells after COVID-19. From the PCR reads, TCRdb called clonotypes with MiXCR, one entry per CDR3 protein. This table holds 20,000 to 25,000 distinct CDR3 sequences, 35% to 40% found once. The antigens these receptors bind are not known. This specimen consisted of CD4+ T cells from blood, cultured in vitro, obtained before SARS-CoV-2 vaccination. These receptors came from a human donor who received a COVID-19 vaccine. Each CDR3 is given with its conserved first and last residue. A D gene is named only where the DNA matches it firmly. Clone size is shown for a subset of rows, as once, few, many or a class of expanded clone.

>TRBV30|TRBJ1-1|.|.
CAWLDKRYAFF
TGTGCCTGGTTAGACAAGAGGTACGCTTTCTTT
>TRBV6-5|TRBJ1-4|TRBD1|.
CASSYLAQGRVNEKLFF
TGTGCCAGCAGTTACTTGGCACAGGGGAGAGTCAATGAAAAACTGTTTTTT
>TRBV6-2/TRBV6-3|TRBJ1-1|TRBD1|.
CASSPPDRGFAAFF
TGTGCCAGCAGTCCTCCGGACAGGGGTTTTGCAGCTTTCTTT
>TRBV28|TRBJ1-1|.|.
CASINRNPLNTEAFF
TGTGCCAGCATCAACAGGAATCCCTTGAACACTGAAGCTTTCTTT
>TRBV30|TRBJ1-5|TRBD1|few
CAWSSTGVPPQHF
TGTGCCTGGAGTTCGACAGGGGTTCCACCCCAGCATTTT
>TRBV5-3|TRBJ1-2|.|.
CASGTGSYGYTF
TGTGCCAGCGGCACAGGGTCCTATGGCTACACCTTC
>TRBV5-4|TRBJ2-5|TRBD1|.
CASSLLTGGGETQYF
TGTGCCAGCAGCTTGCTGACAGGGGGCGGGGAGACCCAGTACTTC
>TRBV20-1|TRBJ2-7|.|.
CSARVWGKEQYF
TGCAGTGCTAGAGTCTGGGGGAAGGAGCAGTACTTC
>TRBV20-1|TRBJ2-7|TRBD1|.
CSARVSGQGRQYF
TGCAGTGCTAGAGTTTCGGGACAGGGGAGGCAGTACTTC
>TRBV6-1|TRBJ1-1|.|few
CASSDGGWGTEAFF
TGTGCCAGCAGTGACGGAGGGTGGGGCACTGAAGCTTTCTTT
>TRBV11-3|TRBJ2-3|.|few
CASSSRTDTQYF
TGTGCCAGCAGCTCCAGGACAGATACGCAGTATTTT
>TRBV30|TRBJ1-6|TRBD1|.
CAWSTPTGWGNSPLHF
TGTGCCTGGAGTACCCCGACAGGGTGGGGTAATTCACCCCTCCACTTT
>TRBV7-8|TRBJ2-2|.|.
CASSLRERGTGELFF
TGTGCCAGCAGCCTCCGGGAACGCGGCACCGGGGAGCTGTTTTTT
>TRBV20-1|TRBJ1-2|TRBD1|once
CSAKDRLGYGYTF
TGCAGTGCAAAGGACAGGCTGGGCTATGGCTACACCTTC
>TRBV30|TRBJ1-5|.|few
CAWICRPHQPQHF
TGTGCCTGGATATGCAGGCCCCATCAGCCCCAGCATTTT
>TRBV24-1|TRBJ2-5|.|.
CATSDLRDAGKGQETQYF
TGTGCCACCAGTGATTTACGGGACGCGGGGAAGGGGCAAGAGACCCAGTACTTC
>TRBV30|TRBJ2-2|TRBD1|.
CAWSPQTGGYGELFF
TGTGCCTGGAGTCCACAGACAGGGGGATACGGGGAGCTGTTTTTT
>TRBV19|TRBJ1-1|TRBD1|.
CASSTWTGGSLNTEAFF
TGTGCCAGTAGTACCTGGACAGGGGGCTCATTGAACACTGAAGCTTTCTTT
>TRBV10-1|TRBJ1-2|.|.
CASSESVVDGYTF
TGCGCCAGCAGTGAGTCCGTGGTAGATGGCTACACCTTC
>TRBV29-1|TRBJ2-4|TRBD1|.
CSVADRGRGIAKNIQYF
TGCAGCGTTGCGGACAGGGGAAGGGGGATAGCCAAAAACATTCAGTACTTC